A selection of T cell receptor beta chains follows, all from one sample in a study of beta chain features in type 1 diabetes. Measured with immunoSEQ multiplex PCR; TCRdb has only the in-frame clones, and not every one. The table has about 150,000 clones, 11% seen once. The sequencing input was central memory CD4+ T cells from blood. These receptors were collected from a man between 18 and 35 years old in good health. CDR3s include the opening cysteine and the closing phenylalanine or tryptophan. A D gene is named only where the DNA matches it firmly. The size of a clone is reported for some rows only, either as once, few or many, or as a class for expanded clones.

D	V	size	J	CDR3	DNA
.	TRBV28	.	TRBJ1-4	CASSTRQLNEKLFF	TGTGCCAGCAGTACTCGACAGCTGAATGAAAAACTGTTTTTT
.	TRBV10-3	.	TRBJ1-4	CAISPGATNEKLFF	TGTGCCATCAGTCCAGGGGCAACTAATGAAAAACTGTTTTTT
.	TRBV10-3	few	TRBJ1-5	CAIRDRGDQPQHF	TGTGCCATCAGGGACCGAGGTGATCAGCCCCAGCATTTT
TRBD2	TRBV12-5	many	TRBJ2-2	CASAWTSGNTGELFF	TGTGCTAGTGCCTGGACTAGCGGGAACACCGGGGAGCTGTTTTTT
TRBD2	TRBV7-2	few	TRBJ2-3	CASSSSVSGTHWGTDTQYF	TGTGCCAGCAGCTCCTCCGTGAGCGGGACTCATTGGGGCACAGATACGCAGTATTTT
.	TRBV25-1	few	TRBJ2-5	CASSGTQETQYF	TGTGCCAGCAGTGGTACACAAGAGACCCAGTACTTC
.	TRBV5-1	.	TRBJ2-7	CASSIGTFSYEQYF	TGCGCCAGCAGCATTGGGACATTCTCCTACGAGCAGTACTTC
TRBD1	TRBV2	few	TRBJ1-3	CASRATGASGNTIYF	TGTGCCAGCAGGGCCACAGGGGCCTCTGGAAACACCATATATTTT
.	TRBV30	.	TRBJ2-5	CAWSGGHQETQYF	TGTGCCTGGAGTGGAGGACACCAAGAGACCCAGTACTTC
.	TRBV5-1	few	TRBJ2-6	CASSPGSSGANVLTF	TGCGCCAGCAGCCCAGGGTCCTCTGGGGCCAACGTCCTGACTTTC
TRBD2	TRBV6-1	few	TRBJ2-7	CASSDSLAGSYEQYF	TGTGCCAGCAGTGACTCCCTAGCGGGTTCCTACGAGCAGTACTTC
TRBD1	TRBV2	.	TRBJ2-3	CASSIQGDSTDTQYF	TGTGCCAGCAGTATACAGGGGGACTCCACAGATACGCAGTATTTT
.	TRBV5-1	.	TRBJ1-2	CASSLGQAGGYGYTF	TGCGCCAGCAGCTTGGGCCAGGCCGGTGGTTATGGCTACACCTTC
TRBD2	TRBV18	.	TRBJ2-3	CASSPRLADFTDTQYF	TGTGCCAGCTCACCACGCCTAGCGGATTTCACAGATACGCAGTATTTT
TRBD1	TRBV29-1	.	TRBJ2-2	CSVGLFRDRQTGELFF	TGCAGCGTTGGTCTTTTTCGGGACAGACAAACCGGGGAGCTGTTTTTT
.	TRBV5-1	few	TRBJ2-7	CASSFEQEQYF	TGCGCCAGCAGCTTCGAGCAGGAGCAGTACTTC
.	TRBV21-1	many	TRBJ2-1	CASSKRASGYNEQFF	TGTGCCAGCAGCAAAAGGGCTAGCGGGTACAATGAGCAGTTCTTC
TRBD1	TRBV15	few	TRBJ1-1	CATSRGDRRNTEAFF	TGTGCCACCAGCAGGGGGGACAGGAGAAACACTGAAGCTTTCTTT
.	TRBV5-4	.	TRBJ2-5	CASSLPGSMWNTQYF	TGTGCCAGCAGCTTACCCGGCTCAATGTGGAATACCCAGTACTTC
.	TRBV27	few	TRBJ2-5	CASSSGGWATQYF	TGTGCCAGCAGTTCGGGGGGCTGGGCAACCCAGTACTTC
.	TRBV29-1	few	TRBJ2-3	CSVSLGDTQYF	TGCAGCGTCAGCCTGGGGGATACGCAGTATTTT
.	TRBV7-7	few	TRBJ2-5	CASSLAPTPRETQYF	TGTGCCAGCAGCTTAGCGCCGACTCCGCGAGAGACCCAGTACTTC
.	TRBV2	few	TRBJ1-2	CASAGTSYGYTF	TGTGCCAGCGCAGGGACTTCCTATGGCTACACCTTC
TRBD1	TRBV14	few	TRBJ2-7	CASSQETGGKMREQYF	TGTGCCAGCAGCCAAGAGACAGGGGGCAAGATGAGGGAGCAGTACTTC
TRBD1	TRBV2	few	TRBJ2-2	CASTRWDSTNTGELFF	TGTGCCAGCACCCGGTGGGACAGCACGAACACCGGGGAGCTGTTTTTT
.	TRBV2	few	TRBJ2-5	CASSALVVQYF	TGTGCCAGCAGTGCCCTTGTCGTCCAGTACTTC